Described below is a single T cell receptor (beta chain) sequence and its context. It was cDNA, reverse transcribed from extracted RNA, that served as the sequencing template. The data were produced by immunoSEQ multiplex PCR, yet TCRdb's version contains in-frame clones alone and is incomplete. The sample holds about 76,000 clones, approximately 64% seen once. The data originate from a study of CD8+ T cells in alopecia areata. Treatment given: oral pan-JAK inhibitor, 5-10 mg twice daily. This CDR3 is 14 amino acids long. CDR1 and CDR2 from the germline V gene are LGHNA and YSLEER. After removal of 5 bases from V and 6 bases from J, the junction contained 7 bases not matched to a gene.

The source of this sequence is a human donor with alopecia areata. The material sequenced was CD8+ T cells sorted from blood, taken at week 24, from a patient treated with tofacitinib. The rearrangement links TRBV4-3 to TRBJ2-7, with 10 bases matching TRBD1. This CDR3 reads CASSLLGTGVEQYF. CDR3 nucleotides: TGCGCCAGCAGCTTACTTGGGACAGGGGTCGAGCAGTACTTC.